This TCR beta chain was sequenced in a study of T cell repertoires in cytomegalovirus infection. For the study at large: Public TCR beta signatures were indicative of both CMV infection and a matching HLA type.

Study-wide points: HLA-C-restricted CMV clonotypes gave the most frequent clonotype in two of eight donors. CMV carriers with the relevant HLA were identified by cumulative public TCR beta family frequency.

Germline V gene lookup returns CDR1 ENHRY and CDR2 SYGVKD. The J segment lost 2 bases and the V segment lost 6 bases, leaving 4 bases of the junction unmatched. This CDR3 contains 14 residues. TCRdb fed the reads into MiXCR, producing one record per CDR3 protein. The sample records 310,000 or so distinct CDR3 sequences, about 17% being singletons. The sample holds many counts of this clonotype. As yet, its antigen is unknown. This clonotype originated in a human donor in good health (CMV status not recorded). Some clones in this sample may be carry-over from other donors' samples. The specimen was PBMCs. The chain recombines TRBV10-3 with TRBJ2-1; 7 bases are a match to TRBD1. CDR3 residues: CAIRNRGAYNEQFF. The CDR3, as DNA: TGTGCCATCAGAAACAGGGGAGCCTACAATGAGCAGTTCTTC.